These 31 T cell receptor beta chains originate from one sample sequenced in a study of cytotoxic CD8 clonotypes in ibrutinib-treated CLL. The data were produced by immunoSEQ multiplex PCR, yet TCRdb's version contains in-frame clones alone and is incomplete. The sample has 19,000 or so clones; around two thirds are singletons. The sample consisted of PBMCs, taken after 12 months of ibrutinib treatment. These receptor sequences come from a human donor with chronic lymphocytic leukemia.

The chain employs TRBV9 and TRBJ2-3, with D maybe TRBD1 (6 bases). This CDR3 is built from 16 residues. The V end was cut by 0 bases, the J end by 0 bases, with 11 bases between. The germline CDR1 and CDR2 sequences are SGDLS and YYNGEE. The CDR3 reads CASSVGAGDSTDTQYF. CDR3 DNA: TGTGCCAGCAGCGTAGGGGCAGGGGATAGCACAGATACGCAGTATTTT.

This clone turned up a few times. CDR3 nucleotides: TGCGCCAGCACCGGGCCAGGAGGAAACACCATATATTTT. This sequence encodes CASTGPGGNTIYF. This chain joins TRBV5-1 and TRBJ1-3; the D is unclear. There are 13 residues in the CDR3. Germline CDR1 reads SGHRS; CDR2 reads YFSETQ. Trimming took 6 bases from V and 4 from J, leaving 11 bases between them.

This clone was counted between two and nine times. J is TRBJ2-3 and V is TRBV6-5, with 9 bases fitting TRBD2. V lost 6 bases, J lost 8 bases, and 3 bases stayed unmatched. The length of the CDR3 is 12 residues. Looked up from germline, CDR1 is MNHEY and CDR2 is SVGAGI. Here the CDR3 reads CASSETSGTQYF. The CDR3 bases are TGTGCCAGCAGCGAGACTAGCGGTACGCAGTATTTT.

A single count supports this clone. The gene calls are TRBV28 and TRBJ2-6; maybe TRBD1 (5 bases). The V and J ends lost 7 bases and 1 base respectively, with 11 bases between them. This CDR3 region has 15 residues. Germline CDR1 MDHEN, CDR2 SYDVKM. The CDR3 loop reads CASNVPGSGANVLTF. CDR3 nucleotides: TGTGCCAGCAACGTTCCAGGGTCTGGGGCCAACGTCCTGACTTTC. Complete variable domain (other parts from reference TRBV28 and TRBJ2-6): DVKVTQSSRYLVKRTGEKVFLECVQDMDHENMFWYRQDPGLGLRLIYFSYDVKMKEKGDIPEGYSVSREKKERFSLILESASTNQTSMYLCASNVPGSGANVLTFGAGSRLTVL.

The rearrangement links TRBV9 to TRBJ1-5; TRBD1 agrees at 7 bases. V shed 3 bases and J 5 bases; nucleotides not matched to a gene: 8. Looked up from germline, CDR1 is SGDLS and CDR2 is YYNGEE. This CDR3 is 15 amino acids long. The CDR3 coding sequence is TGTGCCAGCAGCGGTGGGCCGGGACAGTATCAGCCCCAGCATTTT. Protein: CASSGGPGQYQPQHF.

In DNA form, the CDR3 reads TGCAGCGCCGGGGGGCGGACCCGCTCCTACAATGAGCAGTTCTTC. Translated: CSAGGRTRSYNEQFF. This rearrangement joins TRBV29-1 to TRBJ2-1; a possible D gene is TRBD2 (7 bases). There are 15 residues in the CDR3. V shed 7 bases and J shed 0 bases, with 16 bases lying between them. Germline CDR1 reads SQVTM; CDR2 reads ANQGSEA.

This chain links TRBV5-4 with TRBJ2-7; D unresolved. Germline values: CDR1 SGHNT, CDR2 YYREEE (reference sequence). The length of the CDR3 is 11 residues. The V gene lost 4 bases and the J gene lost 4 bases, with 6 bases spanning the gap. CDR3 loop: CASSREYEQYF. The CDR3 DNA reads TGTGCCAGCAGCCGCGAGTACGAGCAGTACTTC.

This chain uses TRBV28 with TRBJ2-5; D is undetermined. The germline V and J ends were trimmed by 4 bases and 2 bases, with 8 bases remaining between them. This CDR3 spans 13 amino acids. Germline CDR1 MDHEN, CDR2 SYDVKM. DNA for the CDR3: TGTGCCAGCAGTTCGTTGGAACAAGAGACCCAGTACTTC. Translating gives CASSSLEQETQYF. Supplemented by reference TRBV28 and TRBJ2-5, the full variable domain reads DVKVTQSSRYLVKRTGEKVFLECVQDMDHENMFWYRQDPGLGLRLIYFSYDVKMKEKGDIPEGYSVSREKKERFSLILESASTNQTSMYLCASSSLEQETQYFGPGTRLLVL.

The chain combines TRBV7-9 with TRBJ2-3; 8 nucleotides match TRBD1. Germline lookup yields CDR1 SEHNR and CDR2 FQNEAQ (reference sequence). J was trimmed by 5 bases and V by 1 base; bases with no gene match: 8. This CDR3 is built from 16 residues. The CDR3 DNA sequence: TGTGCCAGCAGCTTAGACCCTCAGGGGGCGATAGATACGCAGTATTTT. This translates into CASSLDPQGAIDTQYF.

This clone was detected a few times. This chain uses TRBV6-1 with TRBJ2-7, with D perhaps TRBD1 (5 bases). V was cut by 2 bases and J by 3 bases, with 11 bases left in between. From germline, CDR1 is MNHNS and CDR2 SASEGT. The CDR3 covers 14 residues. CDR3 DNA sequence: TGTGCCAGCAGTGAACGGGTAGGGGACTACGAGCAGTACTTC. It is translated as CASSERVGDYEQYF.

This clone was found once. J is TRBJ1-5 and V is TRBV6-1; D unclear. The germline V and J ends were trimmed by 2 bases and 0 bases, with 5 bases remaining between them. The V gene's germline CDR1 is MNHNS and CDR2 SASEGT. The CDR3 length is 14 residues. This CDR3 reads CASSEQDSNQPQHF. The CDR3 DNA follows: TGTGCCAGCAGTGAACAGGATAGCAATCAGCCCCAGCATTTT.

The chain recombines TRBV6-5 with TRBJ1-2; TRBD1 matches 7 bases. This CDR3 is 16 amino acids long. Germline values: CDR1 MNHEY, CDR2 SVGAGI. The V gene end was trimmed by 0 bases and the J gene end by 6 bases; junction bases not matched to a gene: 10. The CDR3 nucleotides read TGTGCCAGCAGTTACTCGTACAAGGGGGCCAGGGATGGCTACACCTTC. Its protein product is CASSYSYKGARDGYTF.

This clone was found a few times. CDR3 nucleotide sequence: TGTGCCAGCAGTTTATGGCCTGAAAATCAGCCCCAGCATTTT. This codes for CASSLWPENQPQHF. V usage is TRBV27 and J usage is TRBJ1-5; D gene ambiguous. This CDR3 comprises 14 residues. The V gene lost 1 base and the J gene lost 4 bases, with 8 bases spanning the gap. The V gene's germline CDR1 is MNHEY and CDR2 SMNVEV (reference sequence).

The chain is built from TRBV14 and TRBJ2-7, with D perhaps TRBD1 (6 bases). The germline V and J ends were trimmed by 3 bases and 1 base, with 13 bases remaining between them. Germline CDR1 SGHDN, CDR2 FVKESK. The CDR3 extends over 15 amino acids. CDR3 protein: CASSHGRGRSYEQYF. In DNA, the CDR3 is TGTGCCAGCAGCCACGGCAGGGGCAGGTCCTACGAGCAGTACTTC.

The chain couples TRBV9 to TRBJ2-7, with 11 positions matching TRBD2. This CDR3 is built from 16 residues. CDR1 and CDR2 (germline): SGDLS, YYNGEE. V lost 3 bases to trimming and J lost 2 bases; unmatched junction nucleotides: 7. CDR3 residues: CASSDSGTSGPYEQYF. The CDR3 DNA reads TGTGCCAGCAGCGACTCCGGGACTAGCGGACCCTACGAGCAGTACTTC.

This chain uses TRBV11-2 with TRBJ2-1, with 8 bases identical to TRBD1. From germline, CDR1 is SGHAT and CDR2 FQNNGV. This CDR3 is built from 16 residues. J gave up 8 bases and V 5 bases, and 14 bases lay outside the gene matches. The CDR3 DNA follows: TGTGCCAGCAGCCAATCAGGGGGCGGTCTCTCACATGAGCAGTTCTTC. Protein product: CASSQSGGGLSHEQFF.

This chain links TRBV29-1 with TRBJ2-5; D might be TRBD1 (5 bases). Germline CDR1 is SQVTM and CDR2 is ANQGSEA. Trimming removed 6 bases from V and 3 bases from J, with 11 bases in between. The CDR3 consists of 12 residues. The CDR3 spells CSVKTAEETQYF. Here the CDR3 DNA reads TGCAGCGTCAAGACAGCCGAAGAGACCCAGTACTTC.

The sample holds one count of this clone. The chain recombines TRBV5-1 with TRBJ2-1; 7 bases line up with TRBD2. The CDR3 consists of 15 residues. Losses at the gene ends were 0 bases for V and 4 bases for J; bases not matched to a gene: 4. From germline, CDR1 is SGHRS and CDR2 YFSETQ. Written as DNA, the CDR3 is TGCGCCAGCAGCTTGGGCGGGAGATCATACAATGAGCAGTTCTTC. It translates to CASSLGGRSYNEQFF. Using reference TRBV5-1 and TRBJ2-1 for the parts outside the CDR3, the full variable domain is KAGVTQTPRYLIKTRGQQVTLSCSPISGHRSVSWYQQTPGQGLQFLFEYFSETQRNKGNFPGRFSGRQFSNSRSEMNVSTLELGDSALYLCASSLGGRSYNEQFFGPGTRLTVL.

This chain connects TRBV6-1 to TRBJ1-5; no clear D gene. Deletions cut 8 bases from V and 3 bases from J, with 14 bases between. There are 14 residues in the CDR3. CDR1 is MNHNS, CDR2 SASEGT, per germline. CDR3 in amino acids: CASVVQPNNQPQHF. The CDR3, as DNA: TGTGCCAGCGTGGTTCAGCCCAACAATCAGCCCCAGCATTTT.

V usage is TRBV5-6 and J usage is TRBJ2-3, with unresolved D. There are 18 residues in the CDR3. V dropped 5 bases and J dropped 0 bases, with 22 bases sitting between them. Germline-derived CDR1 and CDR2 are SGHDT and YYEEEE. CDR3 amino acids: CASRVGRDSSPSTDTQYF. CDR3 nucleotides: TGTGCCAGCAGAGTGGGAAGGGATAGCTCACCTAGCACAGATACGCAGTATTTT. Based on the CDR3 plus reference TRBV5-6 and TRBJ2-3, the full variable domain is DAGVTQSPTHLIKTRGQQVTLRCSPKSGHDTVSWYQQALGQGPQFIFQYYEEEERQRGNFPDRFSGHQFPNYSSELNVNALLLGDSALYLCASRVGRDSSPSTDTQYFGPGTRLTVL.

As concerns this clone: A junction end diverges from the germline sequence, so it may reflect a read error. CDR3 in DNA: TGTGCTAGCAGCTTACGGAACGGGTACGAGCAGTACTTC. It encodes CASSLRNGYEQYF. The chain couples TRBV7-7 to TRBJ2-7; unclear D gene. The CDR3 runs 13 residues. Looked up from germline, CDR1 is SSHAT and CDR2 is FNYEAQ (reference sequence).

This clone has only a few counts. This sequence joins TRBV28 and TRBJ1-5; D gene ambiguous. V lost 2 bases and J lost 4, with 9 bases in between. This CDR3 contains 14 residues. Per germline, CDR1 MDHEN and CDR2 SYDVKM. DNA for the CDR3: TGTGCCAGCAGTTTAGTAACAGAGAATCAGCCCCAGCATTTT. Protein sequence: CASSLVTENQPQHF.

V is TRBV7-2 and J is TRBJ2-1, with 7 nucleotides matching TRBD2. V gave up 3 bases and J gave up 1 base; unmatched junction bases: 3. This CDR3 is 15 amino acids long. Per the germline V gene, CDR1 is SGHTA and CDR2 is FQGNSA. The CDR3 region has the DNA TGTGCCAGCAGCTTGCTAGCGGATTCCTACAATGAGCAGTTCTTC. It translates to CASSLLADSYNEQFF.

This sequence joins TRBV10-3 and TRBJ1-4; 9 positions agree with TRBD1. With 9 bases clipped from V and 4 bases from J, the junction kept 6 bases outside the gene matches. CDR1 and CDR2 (germline): ENHRY, SYGVKD. The CDR3 contains 14 residues. The CDR3 spells CAIGQGRSNEKLFF. The CDR3 region has the DNA TGTGCCATTGGACAGGGGCGAAGTAATGAAAAACTGTTTTTT.

This clone came up once. The rearrangement joins TRBV5-5 to TRBJ2-1; 7 bases fit TRBD2. The ends lost 5 bases at V and 0 bases at J; junction bases unmatched: 5. Germline values: CDR1 SGHKS, CDR2 YYEKEE (reference sequence). The CDR3 consists of 15 residues. In DNA form, the CDR3 reads TGTGCCAGCAGGGCTAGCGGATTCTCCTACAATGAGCAGTTCTTC. It specifies CASRASGFSYNEQFF.

The V call is TRBV19, the J call TRBJ2-7, with 9 bases identical to TRBD1. The CDR3 covers 14 residues. V shed 5 bases, J shed 6 bases, and the junction held 8 bases outside the gene matches. From germline, CDR1 is LNHDA and CDR2 SQIVND (reference sequence). In nucleotides, the CDR3 is TGTGCCAGTAGTGGGGGACAGGGACGGAGCGAGCAGTACTTC. Translating gives CASSGGQGRSEQYF.

The chain uses TRBV5-4 and TRBJ1-3; 7 bases agree with TRBD1. V lost 4 bases, J lost 2 bases, and 3 bases stayed unmatched. The CDR3 covers 14 residues. Germline CDR1 SGHNT, CDR2 YYREEE (reference sequence). The CDR3 loop reads CASSPQGPGNTIYF. The CDR3, as DNA: TGTGCCAGCAGCCCACAGGGGCCTGGAAACACCATATATTTT.

V usage is TRBV28 and J usage is TRBJ1-5, with D tentatively TRBD1 (6 bases). Trimming removed 5 bases from V and 1 base from J, with 12 bases in between. CDR3 length equals 15 residues. Germline CDR1 reads MDHEN; CDR2 reads SYDVKM. DNA of the CDR3: TGTGCCAGCAGTCTTGGGGGCCGAAGCAATCAGCCCCAGCATTTT. Translating gives CASSLGGRSNQPQHF.

This clone was picked up a small number of times. This chain joins TRBV11-1 and TRBJ2-5; D call uncertain. Trimming took off 1 base at V and 3 bases at J, with 6 bases between the two ends. This CDR3 region has 13 residues. Germline values: CDR1 SGHAT, CDR2 FQDESV (reference sequence). The CDR3 region is CASSLEREETQYF. In nucleotides, the CDR3 is TGTGCCAGCAGCTTAGAACGGGAAGAGACCCAGTACTTC.

This rearrangement joins TRBV29-1 to TRBJ2-5, with 9 bases fitting TRBD2. Trimming removed 5 bases from V and 5 bases from J; junction bases left unmatched: 6. The germline gives CDR1 SQVTM, CDR2 ANQGSEA. This CDR3 has 13 residues. The CDR3 DNA reads as TGCAGCGTTCTCGCGGGAGGGTGGGAGACCCAGTACTTC. This sequence encodes CSVLAGGWETQYF.

This clone was picked up a small number of times. The chain links TRBV19 to TRBJ1-5; D is ambiguous. The V and J ends lost 1 base and 7 bases respectively, with 8 bases between them. There are 13 residues in the CDR3. The germline gives CDR1 LNHDA, CDR2 SQIVND (reference sequence). CDR3 protein: CASSIGREQPQHF. The CDR3 region has the DNA TGTGCCAGTAGTATAGGAAGGGAGCAGCCCCAGCATTTT.